The 11 T cell receptor beta chains presented below share a single source sample, sequenced in a study of cytomegalovirus exposure and HLA in healthy donors. Profiling relied on immunoSEQ multiplex PCR, and the TCRdb table lists in-frame clones only, not all of them. Of about 130,000 clones in the sample, 85% to 90% were seen once. Sample: PBMCs. Receptors were obtained from a woman aged 18-30 years in good health and CMV-seronegative.

This chain connects TRBV14 to TRBJ2-6; D gene ambiguous. The V and J ends lost 6 bases and 2 bases respectively, with 8 bases between them. The CDR3 consists of 14 residues. Germline CDR1 reads SGHDN; CDR2 reads FVKESK. The DNA of the CDR3 is TGTGCCAGCAGTCGCAGCGCTGGGGCCAACGTCCTGACTTTC. Translated: CASSRSAGANVLTF.

The table lists this clone with a count of one. V usage is TRBV10-3 and J usage is TRBJ2-7, with a weak D call TRBD1 (6 bases). This CDR3 contains 13 residues. With 4 bases removed from V and 2 bases from J, the gap between germline ends came to 9 bases. From germline, CDR1 is ENHRY and CDR2 SYGVKD. The chain's CDR3 is CAISGGHTYEQYF. CDR3 nucleotide sequence: TGTGCCATCAGTGGGGGGCACACCTACGAGCAGTACTTC.

The CDR3 spells CASSSVTVPDGYTF. The CDR3 DNA is TGTGCCAGTAGTTCAGTGACAGTTCCAGATGGCTACACCTTC. The chain combines TRBV19 with TRBJ1-2; D is perhaps TRBD1 (5 bases). V gave up 5 bases and J gave up 6 bases, with 16 bases separating them. CDR3 length: 14 residues. The V gene's germline CDR1 is LNHDA and CDR2 SQIVND (reference sequence).

J is TRBJ1-2 and V is TRBV21-1; the table assigns TRBD1, which was not confirmed against the DNA. TRBV21-1 is an annotated pseudogene. The CDR3 is 17 residues long. This CDR3 reads CASSDRQGAIANYGYTF. CDR3 nucleotides: TGTGCCAGCAGCGACCGACAGGGGGCGATCGCTAACTATGGCTACACCTTC.

The rearrangement joins TRBV5-6 to TRBJ2-7; 9 nucleotides agree with TRBD2. Trimming removed 2 bases from V and 2 bases from J; junction bases left unmatched: 2. The CDR3 is 14 residues long. Per the germline V gene, CDR1 is SGHDT and CDR2 is YYEEEE. CDR3 sequence reads: CASSLAGGTYEQYF. The CDR3 DNA follows: TGTGCCAGCAGCTTAGCGGGGGGAACCTACGAGCAGTACTTC.

The table lists this clone with a few counts. The rearrangement links TRBV7-9 to TRBJ1-2; D is uncertain. The length of the CDR3 is 15 residues. Germline assignment: CDR1 SEHNR and CDR2 FQNEAQ (reference sequence). V was trimmed by 4 bases and J by 2 bases, leaving 14 bases between them. The CDR3 loop reads CASSSGFVKNYGYTF. In DNA form, the CDR3 reads TGTGCCAGCAGCTCGGGTTTCGTGAAGAACTATGGCTACACCTTC.

The chain recombines TRBV7-9 with TRBJ2-1, with TRBD2 matching 9 bases. This CDR3 is 16 amino acids long. Germline trimming cut 5 bases from V and 3 bases from J; bases unmatched to any gene: 8. From germline, CDR1 is SEHNR and CDR2 FQNEAQ (reference sequence). CDR3 sequence (DNA): TGTGCCAGCAGCCCACAGGGACTAGCCCACTACAATGAGCAGTTCTTC. Translation: CASSPQGLAHYNEQFF.

This chain connects TRBV7-9 to TRBJ2-7; 8 nucleotides line up with TRBD1. V lost 5 bases to trimming and J lost 5 bases; unmatched junction nucleotides: 11. Germline V gene lookup returns CDR1 SEHNR and CDR2 FQNEAQ (reference sequence). This CDR3 contains 15 residues. The CDR3 nucleotides read TGTGCCAGCAGCATAGGGACAGGCGGCCGTCACGAGCAGTACTTC. It yields the protein CASSIGTGGRHEQYF.

This clone came up many times. This chain links TRBV7-9 with TRBJ1-2; D uncertain. Trimming took 5 bases from V and 8 from J, leaving 9 bases between them. The CDR3 loop spans 11 amino acids. CDR1 and CDR2 (germline): SEHNR, FQNEAQ (reference sequence). The CDR3 region has the DNA TGTGCCAGCAGCCGGTCGAGGGGCTACACCTTC. Translated, it gives CASSRSRGYTF. The full variable domain, in which reference TRBV7-9 and TRBJ1-2 provide the parts outside the CDR3, is DTGVSQNPRHKITKRGQNVTFRCDPISEHNRLYWYRQTLGQGPEFLTYFQNEAQLEKSRLLSDRFSAERPKGSFSTLEIQRTEQGDSAMYLCASSRSRGYTFGSGTRLTVV.

The chain joins TRBV6-1 to TRBJ1-6, with a tentative D call TRBD1 (6 bases). V lost 2 bases and J lost 10, with 15 bases in between. CDR3 length equals 15 residues. Germline V gene data show CDR1 as MNHNS and CDR2 as SASEGT. The CDR3 nucleotides read TGTGCCAGCAGTGAATTTCAGGGGTTAAGGTCACCCCTCCACTTT. Its protein is CASSEFQGLRSPLHF.

This rearrangement joins TRBV5-4 to TRBJ2-1, with no clear D. The ends were cut back, 4 bases at V and 6 bases at J, with 8 bases in the middle. This CDR3 region has 12 residues. CDR1 and CDR2 (germline): SGHNT, YYREEE (reference sequence). CDR3 bases: TGTGCCAGCAGCGGTCCCGGCAATGAGCAGTTCTTC. Translation: CASSGPGNEQFF. Together with reference TRBV5-4 and TRBJ2-1, the CDR3 gives the full variable domain: ETGVTQSPTHLIKTRGQQVTLRCSSQSGHNTVSWYQQALGQGPQFIFQYYREEENGRGNFPPRFSGLQFPNYSSELNVNALELDDSALYLCASSGPGNEQFFGPGTRLTVL.